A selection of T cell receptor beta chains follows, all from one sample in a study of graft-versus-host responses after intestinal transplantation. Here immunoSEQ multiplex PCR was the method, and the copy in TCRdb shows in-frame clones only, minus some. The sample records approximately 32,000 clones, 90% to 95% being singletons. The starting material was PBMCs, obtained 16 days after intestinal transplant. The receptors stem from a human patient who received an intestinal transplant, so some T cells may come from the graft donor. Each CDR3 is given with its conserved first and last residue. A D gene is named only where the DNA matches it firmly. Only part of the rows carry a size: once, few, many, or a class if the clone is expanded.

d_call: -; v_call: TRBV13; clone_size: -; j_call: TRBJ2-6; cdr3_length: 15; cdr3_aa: CASSLEPAGANVLTF; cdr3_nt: TGTGCCAGCAGCTTAGAGCCCGCTGGGGCCAACGTCCTGACTTTC
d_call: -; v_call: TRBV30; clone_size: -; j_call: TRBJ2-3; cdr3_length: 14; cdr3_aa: CAWGSGPSTDTQYF; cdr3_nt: TGTGCCTGGGGTAGCGGCCCTAGCACAGATACGCAGTATTTT
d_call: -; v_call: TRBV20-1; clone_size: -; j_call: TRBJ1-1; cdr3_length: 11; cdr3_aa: CSAGDNTEAFF; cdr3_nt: TGCAGTGCTGGGGACAACACTGAAGCTTTCTTT
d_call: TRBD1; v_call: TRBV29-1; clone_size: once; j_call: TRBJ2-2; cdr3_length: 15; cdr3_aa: CSVERTGLNTGELFF; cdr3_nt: TGCAGCGTCGAAAGGACAGGGTTGAACACCGGGGAGCTGTTTTTT
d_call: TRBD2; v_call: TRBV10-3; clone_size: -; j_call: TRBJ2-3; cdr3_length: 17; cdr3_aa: CAISEQPGLAGADTQYF; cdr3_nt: TGTGCCATCAGTGAGCAGCCGGGACTAGCGGGAGCAGATACGCAGTATTTT
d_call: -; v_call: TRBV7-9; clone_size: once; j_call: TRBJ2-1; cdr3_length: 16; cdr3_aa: CASSFPSGLDTMKQFF; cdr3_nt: TGTGCCAGCAGCTTCCCCTCCGGTCTCGATACAATGAAGCAGTTCTTC
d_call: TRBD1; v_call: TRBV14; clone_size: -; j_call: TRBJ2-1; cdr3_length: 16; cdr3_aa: CASSSSGTGSYNEQFF; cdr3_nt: TGTGCCAGCAGCTCATCCGGGACAGGGTCCTACAATGAGCAGTTCTTC
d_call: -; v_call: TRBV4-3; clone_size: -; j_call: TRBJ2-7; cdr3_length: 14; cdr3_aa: CASSQDWRGYEQYF; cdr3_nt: TGCGCCAGCAGCCAAGACTGGAGGGGGTACGAGCAGTACTTC
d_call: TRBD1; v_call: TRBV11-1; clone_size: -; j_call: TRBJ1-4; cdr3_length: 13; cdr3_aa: CASSNRGEEKLFF; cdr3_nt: TGTGCCAGCAGCAACAGGGGAGAAGAAAAACTGTTTTTT
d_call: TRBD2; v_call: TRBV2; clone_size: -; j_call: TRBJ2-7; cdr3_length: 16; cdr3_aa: CASGSRGSGRAYEQYF; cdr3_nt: TGTGCCAGCGGATCCCGGGGTAGCGGGAGGGCCTACGAGCAGTACTTC
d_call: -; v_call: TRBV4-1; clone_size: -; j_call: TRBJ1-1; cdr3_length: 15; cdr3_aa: CASSLDGNGNTEAFF; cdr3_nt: TGCGCCAGCAGCCTAGACGGGAATGGGAACACTGAAGCTTTCTTT
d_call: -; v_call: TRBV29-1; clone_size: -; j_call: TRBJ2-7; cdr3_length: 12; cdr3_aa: CSVAFISYEQYF; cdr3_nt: TGCAGCGTTGCCTTTATATCATACGAGCAGTACTTC
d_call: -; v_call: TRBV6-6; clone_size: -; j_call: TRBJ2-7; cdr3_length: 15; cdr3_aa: CASSPTASSSYEQYF; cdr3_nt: TGTGCCAGCAGCCCGACAGCTTCGAGCTCCTACGAGCAGTACTTC
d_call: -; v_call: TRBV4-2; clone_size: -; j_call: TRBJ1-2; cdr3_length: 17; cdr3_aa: CASSQRSGSPSRYGYTF; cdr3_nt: TGTGCCAGCAGCCAAAGGTCAGGGTCCCCGTCAAGATATGGCTACACCTTC
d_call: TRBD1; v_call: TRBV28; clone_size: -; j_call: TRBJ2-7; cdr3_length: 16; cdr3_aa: CASSGVDRESPYEQYF; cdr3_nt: TGTGCCAGCAGTGGAGTGGACAGGGAATCCCCCTACGAGCAGTACTTC
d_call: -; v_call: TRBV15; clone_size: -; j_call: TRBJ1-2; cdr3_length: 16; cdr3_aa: CATSRDRERAKDGYTF; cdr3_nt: TGTGCCACCAGCAGAGACCGTGAGAGAGCCAAGGATGGCTACACCTTC
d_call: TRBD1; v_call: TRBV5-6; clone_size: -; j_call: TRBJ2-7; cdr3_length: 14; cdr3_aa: CASRLESRGREQYF; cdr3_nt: TGTGCCAGCAGACTGGAGAGCAGGGGGCGCGAGCAGTACTTC
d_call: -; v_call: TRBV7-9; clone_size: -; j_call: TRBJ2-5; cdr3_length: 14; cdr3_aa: CASSSVGGQETQYF; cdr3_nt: TGTGCCAGCAGCTCAGTCGGCGGACAAGAGACCCAGTACTTC
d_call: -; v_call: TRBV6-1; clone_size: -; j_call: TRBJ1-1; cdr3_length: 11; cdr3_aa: CASSGGSEAFF; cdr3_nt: TGTGCCAGCAGTGGGGGGTCTGAAGCTTTCTTT
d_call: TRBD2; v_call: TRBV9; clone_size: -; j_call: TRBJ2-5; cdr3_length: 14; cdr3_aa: CASSPGTSFYGQYF; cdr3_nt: TGTGCCAGCAGCCCCGGGACTAGTTTTTACGGGCAGTACTTC
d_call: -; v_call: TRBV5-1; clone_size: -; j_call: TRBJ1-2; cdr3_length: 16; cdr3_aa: CASSLTGRPLYYGYTF; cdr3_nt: TGCGCCAGCAGCTTGACAGGTCGCCCCCTATACTATGGCTACACCTTC
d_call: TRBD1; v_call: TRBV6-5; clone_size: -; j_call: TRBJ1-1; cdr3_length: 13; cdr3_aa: CASSTFHRGEAFF; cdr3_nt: TGTGCCAGCAGTACCTTCCACAGGGGTGAAGCTTTCTTT
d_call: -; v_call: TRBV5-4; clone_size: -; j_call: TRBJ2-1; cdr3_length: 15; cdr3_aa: CASSSLTGSRDEQFF; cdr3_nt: TGTGCCAGCAGCTCTCTGACAGGATCCCGGGATGAGCAGTTCTTC
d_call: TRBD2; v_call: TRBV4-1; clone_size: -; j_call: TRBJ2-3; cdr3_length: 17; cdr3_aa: CASSQVLTSGWGDTQYF; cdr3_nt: TGCGCCAGCAGCCAAGTATTGACTAGCGGTTGGGGAGATACGCAGTATTTT
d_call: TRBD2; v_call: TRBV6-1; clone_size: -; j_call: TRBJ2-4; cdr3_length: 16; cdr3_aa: CASSEGGGSGRDIQYF; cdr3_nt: TGTGCCAGCAGTGAAGGGGGCGGGAGCGGACGGGACATTCAGTACTTC
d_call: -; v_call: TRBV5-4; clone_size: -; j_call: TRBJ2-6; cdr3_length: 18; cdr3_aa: CASSPGRRTPSGANVLTF; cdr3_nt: TGTGCCAGCAGCCCGGGACGGCGGACCCCCTCTGGGGCCAACGTCCTGACTTTC
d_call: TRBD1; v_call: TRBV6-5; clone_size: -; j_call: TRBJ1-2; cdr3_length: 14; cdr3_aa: CASSYSTGAYGYTF; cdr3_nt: TGTGCCAGCAGTTACTCGACAGGGGCCTATGGCTACACCTTC
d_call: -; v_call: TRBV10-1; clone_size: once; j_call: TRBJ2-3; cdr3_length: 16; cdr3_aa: CASSEVNSQGTDTQYF; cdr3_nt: TGCGCCAGCAGTGAGGTCAACAGCCAAGGCACAGATACGCAGTATTTT
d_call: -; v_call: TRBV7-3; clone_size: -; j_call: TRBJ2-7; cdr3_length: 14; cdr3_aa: CASSRLAGTYEQYF; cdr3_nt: TGTGCCAGCAGCAGGTTAGCAGGAACCTACGAGCAGTACTTC
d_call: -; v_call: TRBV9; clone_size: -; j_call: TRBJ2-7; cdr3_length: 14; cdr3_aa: CASSVGGLTYEQYF; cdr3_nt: TGTGCCAGCAGCGTAGGCGGACTTACCTACGAGCAGTACTTC
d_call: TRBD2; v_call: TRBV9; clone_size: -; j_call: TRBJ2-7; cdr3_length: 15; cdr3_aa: CASSGTGTSGYEQYF; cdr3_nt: TGTGCCAGCAGCGGCACCGGGACTAGCGGTTACGAGCAGTACTTC
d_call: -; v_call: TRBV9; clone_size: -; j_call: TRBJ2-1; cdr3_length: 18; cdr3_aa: CASSVAPRRGSSYNEQFF; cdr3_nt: TGTGCCAGCAGCGTAGCCCCTCGGAGGGGAAGTTCCTACAATGAGCAGTTCTTC
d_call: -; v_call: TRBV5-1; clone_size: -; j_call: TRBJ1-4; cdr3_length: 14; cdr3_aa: CASSPGSTNEKLFF; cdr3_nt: TGCGCCAGCAGCCCCGGGAGTACTAATGAAAAACTGTTTTTT
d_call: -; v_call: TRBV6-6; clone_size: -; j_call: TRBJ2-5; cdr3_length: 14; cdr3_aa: CASSPIRGQETQYF; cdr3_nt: TGTGCCAGCAGCCCGATACGGGGCCAAGAGACCCAGTACTTC
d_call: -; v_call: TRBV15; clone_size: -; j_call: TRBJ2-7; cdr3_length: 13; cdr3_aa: CATSRGVTYEQYF; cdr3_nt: TGTGCCACCAGCAGGGGGGTTACCTACGAGCAGTACTTC
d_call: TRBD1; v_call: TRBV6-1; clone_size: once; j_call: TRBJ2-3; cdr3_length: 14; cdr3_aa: CASRRQGGTDTQYF; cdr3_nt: TGTGCCAGCAGAAGACAGGGGGGTACAGATACGCAGTATTTT
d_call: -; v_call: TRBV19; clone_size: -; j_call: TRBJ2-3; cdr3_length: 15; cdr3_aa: CASSIDFRSTDTQYF; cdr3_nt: TGTGCCAGTAGTATAGATTTCCGCAGCACAGATACGCAGTATTTT
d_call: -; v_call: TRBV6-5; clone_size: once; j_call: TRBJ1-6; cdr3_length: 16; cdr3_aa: CASSYSIDSYNSPLHF; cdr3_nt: TGTGCCAGCAGTTACTCGATAGACTCCTATAATTCACCCCTCCACTTT
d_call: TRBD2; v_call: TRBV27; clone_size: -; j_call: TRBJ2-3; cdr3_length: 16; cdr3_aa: CASSFRFSGFTDTQYF; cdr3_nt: TGTGCCAGCAGTTTTCGGTTTAGCGGGTTCACAGATACGCAGTATTTT
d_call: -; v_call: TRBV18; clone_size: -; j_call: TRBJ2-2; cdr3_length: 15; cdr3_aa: CASSPQITNTGELFF; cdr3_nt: TGTGCCAGCTCGCCACAGATAACGAACACCGGGGAGCTGTTTTTT
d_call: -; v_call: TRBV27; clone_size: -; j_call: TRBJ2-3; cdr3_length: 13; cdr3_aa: CASSFSSTDTQYF; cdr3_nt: TGTGCCAGCAGTTTTAGTAGCACAGATACGCAGTATTTT
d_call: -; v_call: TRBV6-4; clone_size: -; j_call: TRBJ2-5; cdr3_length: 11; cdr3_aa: CASSDRETQYF; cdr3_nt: TGTGCCAGCAGTGACAGGGAGACCCAGTACTTC
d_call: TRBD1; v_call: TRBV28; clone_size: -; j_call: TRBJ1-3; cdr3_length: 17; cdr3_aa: CASSTSGQGVSGNTIYF; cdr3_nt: TGTGCCAGCAGTACCTCGGGACAGGGGGTCTCTGGAAACACCATATATTTT
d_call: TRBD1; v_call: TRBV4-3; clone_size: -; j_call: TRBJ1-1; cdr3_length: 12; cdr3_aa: CASSHQTGEAFF; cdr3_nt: TGCGCCAGCAGCCACCAGACAGGGGAAGCTTTCTTT
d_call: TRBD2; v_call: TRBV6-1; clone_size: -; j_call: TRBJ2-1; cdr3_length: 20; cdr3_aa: CASSVLGTSGFSFSYNEQFF; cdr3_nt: TGTGCCAGCAGTGTTCTTGGGACTAGCGGTTTTTCTTTCTCCTACAATGAGCAGTTCTTC
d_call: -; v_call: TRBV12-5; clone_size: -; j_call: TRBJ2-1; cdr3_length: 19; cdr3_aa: CASGLVASGGGMGNNEQFF; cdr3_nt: TGTGCTAGTGGTTTGGTAGCCTCAGGAGGCGGGATGGGAAACAATGAGCAGTTCTTC
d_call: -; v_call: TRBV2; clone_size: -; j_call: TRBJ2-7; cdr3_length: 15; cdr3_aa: CASSEGPGSSYEQYF; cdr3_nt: TGTGCCAGCAGTGAGGGACCCGGGAGCTCCTACGAGCAGTACTTC
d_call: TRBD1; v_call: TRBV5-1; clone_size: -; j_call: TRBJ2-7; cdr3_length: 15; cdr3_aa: CASGEVDRASYEQYF; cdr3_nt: TGCGCCAGCGGTGAGGTGGACAGGGCCTCCTACGAGCAGTACTTC
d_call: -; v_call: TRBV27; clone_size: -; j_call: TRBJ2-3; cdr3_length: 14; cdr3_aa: CASSIQPSTDTQYF; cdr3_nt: TGTGCCAGCAGTATTCAGCCTAGCACAGATACGCAGTATTTT
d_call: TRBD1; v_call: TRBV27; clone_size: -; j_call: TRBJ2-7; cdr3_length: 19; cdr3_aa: CASSSLDRGRQRTSYEQYF; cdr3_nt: TGTGCCAGCAGTTCCCTCGACAGGGGGCGACAGAGAACGTCCTACGAGCAGTACTTC
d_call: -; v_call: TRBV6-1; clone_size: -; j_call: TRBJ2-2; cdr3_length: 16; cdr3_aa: CASSEIPPLEVGELFF; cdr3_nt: TGTGCCAGCAGTGAAATCCCCCCCCTAGAGGTCGGGGAGCTGTTTTTT
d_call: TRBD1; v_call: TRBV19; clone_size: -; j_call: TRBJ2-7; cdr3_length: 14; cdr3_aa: CASTFGQGAYEQYF; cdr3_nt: TGTGCCAGTACTTTCGGACAGGGGGCTTACGAGCAGTACTTC
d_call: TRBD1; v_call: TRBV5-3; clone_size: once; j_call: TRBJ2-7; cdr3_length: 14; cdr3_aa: CARSFRDSPYEQYF; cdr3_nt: TGTGCCAGAAGCTTCCGGGACAGTCCCTACGAGCAGTACTTC
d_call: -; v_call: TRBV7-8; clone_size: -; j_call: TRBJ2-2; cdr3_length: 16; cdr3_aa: CASSLVKGVDTGELFF; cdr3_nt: TGTGCCAGCAGCTTAGTTAAAGGCGTGGACACCGGGGAGCTGTTTTTT
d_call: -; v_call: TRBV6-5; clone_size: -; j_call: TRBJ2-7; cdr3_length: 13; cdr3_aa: CASSPGRGGEQYF; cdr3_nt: TGTGCCAGCAGTCCCGGCCGGGGTGGCGAGCAGTACTTC
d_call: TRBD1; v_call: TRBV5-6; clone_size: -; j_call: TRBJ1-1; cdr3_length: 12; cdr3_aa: CASTQGGTEAFF; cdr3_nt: TGTGCCAGCACACAGGGGGGGACTGAAGCTTTCTTT
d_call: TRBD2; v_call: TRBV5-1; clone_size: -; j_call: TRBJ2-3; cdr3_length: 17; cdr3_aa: CASSPAVTSGTTDTQYF; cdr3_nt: TGCGCCAGCAGCCCGGCGGTGACTAGCGGAACCACAGATACGCAGTATTTT